The present entry profiles one TCR beta chain with its context. The data derive from a study of control samples from healthy donors and cancer patients. TCRdb keeps only in-frame clones here, not all; method: immunoSEQ multiplex PCR. The sample lists 65,000 to 95,000 clones, 89% occurring once. The CDR3 sequence is 14 residues long. J gave up 8 bases and V 4 bases, and 7 bases lay outside the gene matches. Germline CDR1 is SGDLS and CDR2 is YYNGEE. The V call is TRBV9, the J call TRBJ2-4; 9 bases line up with TRBD1. Sequenced material: blood. The TCR sequence derives from a middle-aged man in good health. CDR3 in DNA: TGTGCCAGCAGCCCCCGGACAGGGGTTGACATTCAGTACTTC. Protein: CASSPRTGVDIQYF.